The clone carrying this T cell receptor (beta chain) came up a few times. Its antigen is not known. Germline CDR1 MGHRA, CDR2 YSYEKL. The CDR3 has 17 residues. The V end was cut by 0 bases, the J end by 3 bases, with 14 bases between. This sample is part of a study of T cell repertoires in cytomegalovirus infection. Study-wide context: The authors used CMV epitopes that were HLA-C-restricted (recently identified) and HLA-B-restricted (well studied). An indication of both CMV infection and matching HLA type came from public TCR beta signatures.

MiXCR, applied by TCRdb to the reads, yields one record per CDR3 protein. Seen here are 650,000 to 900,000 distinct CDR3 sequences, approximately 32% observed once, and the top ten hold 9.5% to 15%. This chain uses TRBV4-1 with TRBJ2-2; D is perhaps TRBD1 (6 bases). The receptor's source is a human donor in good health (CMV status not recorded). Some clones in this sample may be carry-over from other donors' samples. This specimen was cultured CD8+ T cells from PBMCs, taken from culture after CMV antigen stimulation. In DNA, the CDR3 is TGCGCCAGCAGCCAAGAACGACAGGCGTTCTACACCGGGGAGCTGTTTTTT. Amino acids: CASSQERQAFYTGELFF.